This TCR beta chain is drawn from a study of blood T cell repertoires in COVID-19. Study-wide context: Both acute and convalescent COVID-19 samples were obtained from the United States, Italy and Spain. Sample material is recorded as cDNA or gDNA derived from T cells, B-cell-depleted T cells, or PBMCs.

Here immunoSEQ multiplex PCR was the method, and the copy in TCRdb shows in-frame clones only, minus some. The repertoire holds 88,000 or so clones, with 80% to 90% as singletons. This CDR3 contains 14 residues. The germline CDR1 and CDR2 sequences are LGHNA and YNFKEQ. Trimming removed 1 base at V and 5 bases at J, with 11 bases between. The TCR comes from a man aged 60 to 75 with acute or convalescent COVID-19. Sequencing used peripheral blood. The V and J genes are TRBV4-2 and TRBJ2-5; perhaps TRBD2 as D (5 bases). The CDR3 coding sequence is TGTGCCAGCAGCCAAGCTCGGGCGGGCGAGACCCAGTACTTC. It specifies CASSQARAGETQYF.